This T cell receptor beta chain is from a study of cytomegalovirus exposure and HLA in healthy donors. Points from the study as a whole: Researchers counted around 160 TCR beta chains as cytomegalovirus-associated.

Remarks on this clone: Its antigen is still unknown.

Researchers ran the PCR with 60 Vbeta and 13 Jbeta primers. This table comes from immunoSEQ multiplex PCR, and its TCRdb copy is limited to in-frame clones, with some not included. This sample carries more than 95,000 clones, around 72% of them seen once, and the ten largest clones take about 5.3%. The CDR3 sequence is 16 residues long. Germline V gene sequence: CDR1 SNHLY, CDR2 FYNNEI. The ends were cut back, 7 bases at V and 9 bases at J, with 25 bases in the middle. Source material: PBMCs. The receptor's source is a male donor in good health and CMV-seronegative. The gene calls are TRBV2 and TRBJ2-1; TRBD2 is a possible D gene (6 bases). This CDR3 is CASTPPGGQLSGEQFF. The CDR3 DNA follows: TGTGCCAGCACCCCTCCCGGTGGGCAGCTTAGCGGTGAGCAGTTCTTC. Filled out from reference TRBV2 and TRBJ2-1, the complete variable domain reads EPEVTQTPSHQVTQMGQEVILRCVPISNHLYFYWYRQILGQKVEFLVSFYNNEISEKSEIFDDQFSVERPDGSNFTLKIRSTKLEDSAMYFCASTPPGGQLSGEQFFGPGTRLTVL.